The clone carrying this T cell receptor beta chain was observed once. The entry originates in a study of blood T cell repertoires in COVID-19. After removal of 2 bases from V and 6 bases from J, the junction contained 7 bases not matched to a gene. The CDR3 is 16 residues long. The germline gives CDR1 SEHNR, CDR2 FQNEAQ (reference sequence). Assay: immunoSEQ multiplex PCR; the TCRdb copy retains only in-frame clones and omits some. The table shows under 350,000 clones, with approximately 92% occurring only once. This TCR was sampled from a woman in her twenties or thirties with COVID-19, enrolled during active disease. Sample: peripheral blood. This sequence joins TRBV7-9 and TRBJ2-1, with TRBD1 identical over 10 bases. CDR3 nucleotide sequence: TGTGCCAGCAGCTTAAAAGGGACAGGGGTGTTCAATGAGCAGTTCTTC. Translated: CASSLKGTGVFNEQFF.